Following are 5 T cell receptor beta chains from one sample sequenced in a study of chemoradiotherapy in HPV16-positive cancers. Assay used: immunoSEQ multiplex PCR; TCRdb lists only in-frame clones, some missing. The sample carries approximately 11,000 clones, approximately 85% recorded once. The material sequenced was blood, taken from a patient who underwent chemoradiotherapy. These receptors were taken from a human donor with HPV-associated anogenital cancer.

V is TRBV6-5 and J is TRBJ1-1, with D uncertain. Trimming cost V 7 bases and J 1 base, with 16 bases left between them. Germline V gives CDR1 MNHEY, CDR2 SVGAGI. The CDR3 extends over 15 amino acids. CDR3 sequence: CASNLPGGPNTEAFF. The CDR3 nucleotides read TGTGCCAGCAACTTACCGGGAGGGCCGAACACTGAAGCTTTCTTT.

The V call is TRBV29-1, the J call TRBJ2-7, with D possibly being TRBD2 (6 bases). Germline CDR1 is SQVTM and CDR2 is ANQGSEA. V dropped 4 bases and J dropped 3 bases, with 13 bases sitting between them. The CDR3 length is 13 residues. The CDR3 DNA follows: TGCAGCGTTGCTAGGCAGGAGGGCTACGAGCAGTACTTC. This gives the protein CSVARQEGYEQYF.

The gene calls are TRBV4-3 and TRBJ1-2; weak D call: TRBD1 (5 bases). V dropped 0 bases and J dropped 5 bases, with 10 bases sitting between them. CDR3 length: 14 residues. Germline assignment: CDR1 LGHNA and CDR2 YSLEER. CDR3 region: CASSQEEGLYGYTF. The CDR3 DNA follows: TGCGCCAGCAGCCAAGAAGAGGGGCTGTATGGCTACACCTTC.

The chain links TRBV5-8 to TRBJ1-1; 8 bases align to TRBD1. Germline-derived CDR1 and CDR2 are SGHTS and YDEGEE. The CDR3 runs to 15 residues. J gave up 2 bases and V 4 bases, and 7 bases lay outside the gene matches. CDR3 DNA: TGTGCCAGCAGCCCCCGGACAGGGAGTAACACTGAAGCTTTCTTT. The encoded protein is CASSPRTGSNTEAFF.

In its sample, this clone was seen once. V gene TRBV2 combines with J gene TRBJ2-1, with D possibly TRBD1 on 6 matching bases. CDR3 length: 14 residues. Per germline, CDR1 SNHLY and CDR2 FYNNEI. V dropped 6 bases and J dropped 6 bases, with 15 bases sitting between them. CDR3 in amino acids: CASSLDRSINEQFF. CDR3 in DNA: TGTGCCAGCAGCCTGGACAGATCCATCAATGAGCAGTTCTTC.